These 32 T cell receptor beta chains were sequenced from one sample in a study of control samples from healthy donors and cancer patients. This table comes from immunoSEQ multiplex PCR, and its TCRdb copy is limited to in-frame clones, with some not included. There are 50,000 to 55,000 clones in the sample; approximately 90% occur only once, and around 15% lies in the top ten. Sequences were obtained from PBMCs. Receptor source: a man aged 55 to 70 with head and neck cancer.

The V and J genes are TRBV27 and TRBJ2-7; a possible D gene is TRBD1 (6 bases). Germline V gene lookup returns CDR1 MNHEY and CDR2 SMNVEV (reference sequence). CDR3 length equals 15 residues. V lost 6 bases and J 2 bases, leaving 17 bases between the germline ends. The DNA of the CDR3 is TGTGCCAGCAGACTCACCGGACAGCTGCCCTACGAGCAGTACTTC. Translated: CASRLTGQLPYEQYF.

V usage is TRBV7-8 and J usage is TRBJ1-2, with 9 bases that match TRBD1. The CDR3 runs 15 residues. V lost 3 bases to trimming and J lost 3 bases; unmatched junction nucleotides: 5. From germline, CDR1 is SGHVS and CDR2 FQNEAQ. The CDR3 nucleotides are TGTGCCAGCAGCTTCAAGACAGGGGGTGACTATGGCTACACCTTC. Translation: CASSFKTGGDYGYTF.

This chain links TRBV20-1 with TRBJ2-5, with D perhaps assigned TRBD1 or TRBD2 (6 bases each). The length of the CDR3 is 11 residues. Germline V gene sequence: CDR1 DFQATT, CDR2 SNEGSKA (reference sequence). In DNA form, the CDR3 reads TGCGGACTACAGGGTCGGGAGACCCAGTACTTC. Translated: CGLQGRETQYF.

The chain employs TRBV3-1 (or the pseudogene TRBV3-2) and TRBJ2-3; TRBD2 matches 8 bases. Looked up from germline, CDR1 is LGHDT and CDR2 is YNNKEL (reference sequence). J gave up 8 bases and V 4 bases, and 17 bases lay outside the gene matches. There are 17 residues in the CDR3. CDR3 bases: TGTGCCAGCAGCCTCTACCGCCCAGCGGGGGATTCTGGTACGCAGTATTTT. It is translated as CASSLYRPAGDSGTQYF.

The V gene is TRBV24-1, the J gene TRBJ2-2, with unresolved D. The CDR3 is 15 amino acids. The V gene's germline CDR1 is KGHDR and CDR2 SFDVKD. Trimming left V 4 bases short and J 7 bases short, with 15 bases between. CDR3 DNA: TGTGCCACCAGTGAGCCCAAGTCGGGCGGCGGGGAGCTGTTTTTT. It codes for CATSEPKSGGGELFF.

The chain couples TRBV20-1 to TRBJ2-7; tentative D call: TRBD1 (6 bases). The CDR3 sequence is 11 residues long. Germline CDR1 reads DFQATT; CDR2 reads SNEGSKA (reference sequence). Trimming cost V 5 bases and J 4 bases, with 9 bases left between them. CDR3 amino acids: CSAGDRYEQYF. In DNA form, the CDR3 reads TGCAGTGCTGGTGACAGGTACGAGCAGTACTTC.

This chain joins TRBV4-2 and TRBJ1-3, with D uncertain. V was cut by 4 bases and J by 3 bases, with 16 bases left in between. CDR1 and CDR2 (germline): LGHNA, YNFKEQ. CDR3 length: 16 residues. The CDR3 region has the DNA TGTGCCAGCAGCCCTTCAGAGGGCGCGAATGGAAACACCATATATTTT. Translating it yields CASSPSEGANGNTIYF.

This CDR3 is CATSRATGTRGYEQYF. The CDR3 DNA is TGTGCCACCAGCAGGGCTACCGGGACTAGAGGCTACGAGCAGTACTTC. The V call is TRBV15, the J call TRBJ2-7; TRBD2 matches 8 bases. V lost 3 bases and J lost 3; bases outside the gene matches: 10. Germline V gene sequence: CDR1 LNHNV, CDR2 YYDKDF (reference sequence). CDR3 length equals 16 residues.

This clone came up once. J is TRBJ1-4 and V is TRBV27, with unresolved D. Trimming shortened V by 5 bases and J by 0 bases, and 7 bases separated the two germline ends. The CDR3 spans 14 residues. Germline V gene lookup returns CDR1 MNHEY and CDR2 SMNVEV (reference sequence). The CDR3 DNA reads TGTGCCAGCAGTCGCTGGGCAACTAATGAAAAACTGTTTTTT. Protein product: CASSRWATNEKLFF.

The chain carries TRBV6-2 or TRBV6-3 and TRBJ1-1; tentatively, D is TRBD1 (5 bases). Germline V CDR1 and CDR2: MNHEY, SVGEGT. This CDR3 region has 12 residues. The germline V and J ends were trimmed by 4 bases and 7 bases, with 10 bases remaining between them. The CDR3 reads CASSFRQFEAFF. The CDR3 nucleotides are TGTGCCAGCAGTTTTCGACAGTTTGAAGCTTTCTTT.

This clone has just one count. The rearrangement links TRBV28 to TRBJ2-3, with 8 bases identical to TRBD2. Germline assignment: CDR1 MDHEN and CDR2 SYDVKM. V lost 8 bases and J lost 4; bases outside the gene matches: 8. The CDR3 contains 14 residues. The CDR3: CASASGGVSDTQYF. Written as DNA, the CDR3 is TGTGCCAGCGCTTCGGGGGGGGTATCAGATACGCAGTATTTT.

The chain carries TRBV6-2 or TRBV6-3 and TRBJ2-7; perhaps TRBD1 as D (6 bases). The CDR3 covers 15 residues. Germline CDR1 is MNHEY and CDR2 is SVGEGT. The V end lost 4 bases, the J end lost 0 bases, and 13 bases lay between the germline ends. The CDR3 is CASSSFRGASYEQYF. The CDR3 bases are TGTGCCAGCAGTTCATTCAGGGGAGCCTCCTACGAGCAGTACTTC.

Only one count was recorded for this clone. The chain carries TRBV5-1 and TRBJ2-3; TRBD2 agrees at 9 bases. This CDR3 is 15 amino acids long. Germline values: CDR1 SGHRS, CDR2 YFSETQ. V lost 2 bases, J lost 6 bases, and 7 bases stayed unmatched. The CDR3 DNA is TGCGCCAGCAGCTTCGCGGGAGGGCAGATGGATACGCAGTATTTT. Amino acids: CASSFAGGQMDTQYF.

V is TRBV7-9 and J is TRBJ2-7, with D hard to call. V was shortened by 4 bases and J by 2 bases, with 9 bases between the two germline ends. Germline V CDR1 and CDR2: SEHNR, FQNEAQ (reference sequence). The CDR3 length is 13 residues. CDR3 protein: CASSSWVTYEQYF. The CDR3 DNA reads TGTGCCAGCAGCTCCTGGGTAACCTACGAGCAGTACTTC.

This clone was seen a single time. CDR3 DNA: TGTGCCAGCAGCCCACTCGGAGCCCGCACAGATACGCAGTATTTT. Its protein product is CASSPLGARTDTQYF. The chain couples TRBV7-2 to TRBJ2-3, with D unresolved. V was clipped by 5 bases and J by 1 base, with 13 bases between them. CDR3 length: 15 amino acids. The V gene's germline CDR1 is SGHTA and CDR2 FQGNSA.

The genes are TRBV3-1 (or the pseudogene TRBV3-2) and TRBJ1-3; 9 bases align to TRBD1. V lost 7 bases, J lost 2 bases, and 6 bases stayed unmatched. CDR1 LGHDT and CDR2 YNNKEL come from the germline V gene (reference sequence). CDR3 length: 15 amino acids. CDR3 residues: CASNTQGAAGNTIYF. Here the CDR3 DNA reads TGTGCCAGCAACACACAGGGGGCTGCTGGAAACACCATATATTTT.

V is TRBV5-1 and J is TRBJ2-5; D is perhaps TRBD1 or TRBD2 (6 bases each). Between the trimmed V and J ends, which lost 4 bases and 3 bases, there was a span of 13 bases. Germline V lookup: CDR1 SGHRS, CDR2 YFSETQ. The CDR3 has 14 amino acids. The CDR3 sequence is CASSLRGDEETQYF. The CDR3 DNA reads TGCGCCAGCAGCCTAAGGGGGGACGAAGAGACCCAGTACTTC. Variable domain in full (rest from reference TRBV5-1 and TRBJ2-5): KAGVTQTPRYLIKTRGQQVTLSCSPISGHRSVSWYQQTPGQGLQFLFEYFSETQRNKGNFPGRFSGRQFSNSRSEMNVSTLELGDSALYLCASSLRGDEETQYFGPGTRLLVL.

The chain joins TRBV6-1 to TRBJ2-3; D gene uncertain. Trimming took 1 base from V and 6 from J, leaving 2 bases between them. CDR1 and CDR2 from the germline V gene are MNHNS and SASEGT. This CDR3 has 11 amino acids. The CDR3: CASSEVDTQYF. DNA for the CDR3: TGTGCCAGCAGTGAAGTGGATACGCAGTATTTT.

V and J are TRBV28 and TRBJ1-5; unclear D gene. V lost 5 bases and J 7 bases, leaving 6 bases between the germline ends. Germline assignment: CDR1 MDHEN and CDR2 SYDVKM. The CDR3 length is 11 residues. The CDR3 nucleotides read TGTGCCAGCAGTATTCGGCAGCCCCAGCATTTT. It yields the protein CASSIRQPQHF.

The rearrangement uses TRBV5-6 and TRBJ2-2; D is unresolved. The length of the CDR3 is 13 residues. V was clipped by 4 bases and J by 6 bases, with 10 bases between them. Germline loops: CDR1 SGHDT, CDR2 YYEEEE. CDR3 coding DNA: TGTGCCAGCAGCGTAGGAGTCGCCGGGGAGCTGTTTTTT. Protein: CASSVGVAGELFF.

The rearrangement joins TRBV6-2 or TRBV6-3 to TRBJ1-5; 8 positions agree with TRBD1. CDR1 is MNHEY, CDR2 SVGEGT, per germline. CDR3 length equals 17 residues. Germline trimming cut 2 bases from V and 1 base from J; bases unmatched to any gene: 7. The CDR3 region is CASSYEQGARSNQPQHF. CDR3 coding DNA: TGTGCCAGCAGTTACGAGCAGGGGGCGAGAAGCAATCAGCCCCAGCATTTT.

The rearrangement links TRBV2 to TRBJ2-3, with 11 bases lining up with TRBD1. Germline V gene lookup returns CDR1 SNHLY and CDR2 FYNNEI. This CDR3 region has 14 residues. V shed 6 bases and J 5 bases; nucleotides not matched to a gene: 4. CDR3 coding DNA: TGTGCCAGCAGAAGGACAGGGGGCATAGATACGCAGTATTTT. It encodes CASRRTGGIDTQYF.

V gene TRBV3-1 (or the pseudogene TRBV3-2) combines with J gene TRBJ2-2; D not certain. Between the trimmed V and J ends, which lost 1 base and 6 bases, there was a span of 3 bases. The germline gives CDR1 LGHDT, CDR2 YNNKEL (reference sequence). The CDR3 contains 12 residues. The DNA of the CDR3 is TGTGCCAGCAGCCAAGTTCCCGGGGAGCTGTTTTTT. Translated: CASSQVPGELFF.

This clone was counted once. The CDR3 spells CASSFGRTEAFF. The CDR3 nucleotides read TGTGCCAGCAGTTTTGGGAGAACTGAAGCTTTCTTT. This chain links TRBV6-2 or TRBV6-3 with TRBJ1-1; D gene ambiguous. V dropped 4 bases and J dropped 5 bases, with 8 bases sitting between them. The V gene's germline CDR1 is MNHEY and CDR2 SVGEGT. This CDR3 comprises 12 residues.

The rearrangement uses TRBV4-3 and TRBJ2-3; no firm D call. The length of the CDR3 is 17 residues. V gave up 0 bases and J gave up 4 bases, with 17 bases separating them. Germline assignment: CDR1 LGHNA and CDR2 YSLEER. The CDR3 protein is CASSQDASPWAADTQYF. The CDR3 DNA reads TGCGCCAGCAGCCAAGATGCCAGCCCCTGGGCGGCAGATACGCAGTATTTT.

The gene calls are TRBV10-3 and TRBJ2-2, with TRBD1 matching 8 bases. This CDR3 spans 14 amino acids. The germline gives CDR1 ENHRY, CDR2 SYGVKD. J gave up 4 bases and V 5 bases, and 3 bases lay outside the gene matches. Here the CDR3 reads CAISQGASTGELFF. The CDR3, as DNA: TGTGCCATCAGTCAGGGGGCGAGCACCGGGGAGCTGTTTTTT.

This clone has only one observation. This chain uses TRBV4-3 with TRBJ1-5; D possibly corresponds to TRBD1 (5 bases). With 0 bases removed from V and 6 bases from J, the gap between germline ends came to 12 bases. The CDR3 has 15 amino acids. Germline V gives CDR1 LGHNA, CDR2 YSLEER. This chain's CDR3 is CASSQEPGGGQPQHF. CDR3 sequence (DNA): TGCGCCAGCAGCCAAGAGCCAGGTGGGGGTCAGCCCCAGCATTTT.

V and J are TRBV10-1 and TRBJ2-7; 7 nucleotides line up with TRBD1. Looked up from germline, CDR1 is WNHNN and CDR2 is SYGVQD (reference sequence). V lost 6 bases and J lost 3; bases outside the gene matches: 5. This CDR3 has 13 amino acids. The CDR3 is CASSYGQDYEQYF. In DNA form, the CDR3 reads TGCGCCAGCAGCTATGGACAGGACTACGAGCAGTACTTC.

V is TRBV9 and J is TRBJ1-1; 7 nucleotides agree with TRBD1. The V gene end was trimmed by 4 bases and the J gene end by 1 base; junction bases not matched to a gene: 4. The germline V gene encodes CDR1 SGDLS and CDR2 YYNGEE. This CDR3 has 14 residues. The CDR3 spells CASSPRQGNTEAFF. The CDR3 DNA is TGTGCCAGCAGCCCCCGACAGGGGAACACTGAAGCTTTCTTT.

Only one count was recorded for this clone. The genes are TRBV6-5 and TRBJ1-6; 11 bases match TRBD1. The CDR3 loop spans 13 amino acids. J gave up 14 bases and V 5 bases, and 5 bases lay outside the gene matches. The germline V gene encodes CDR1 MNHEY and CDR2 SVGAGI. The CDR3 DNA is TGTGCCAGCAGTCGGACAGGGGGCTGGTCCCTCCACTTT. This gives the protein CASSRTGGWSLHF.

The chain has TRBV28 and TRBJ2-5; D is possibly TRBD2 (7 bases). The CDR3 contains 17 residues. Germline lookup yields CDR1 MDHEN and CDR2 SYDVKM. V lost 5 bases, J lost 3 bases, and 22 bases lay in between. The DNA for the CDR3 is TGTGCCAGCAGTACCACCCACAGGGAGGGTCTGGAAGAGACCCAGTACTTC. Translated: CASSTTHREGLEETQYF.

The gene calls are TRBV7-2 and TRBJ1-1, with D hard to call. V lost 5 bases, J lost 2 bases, and 9 bases lay in between. In germline, CDR1 is SGHTA, CDR2 FQGNSA. The CDR3 sequence is 13 residues long. The CDR3 loop is CASSRWGNTEAFF. CDR3 nucleotides: TGTGCCAGCAGCCGGTGGGGTAACACTGAAGCTTTCTTT.